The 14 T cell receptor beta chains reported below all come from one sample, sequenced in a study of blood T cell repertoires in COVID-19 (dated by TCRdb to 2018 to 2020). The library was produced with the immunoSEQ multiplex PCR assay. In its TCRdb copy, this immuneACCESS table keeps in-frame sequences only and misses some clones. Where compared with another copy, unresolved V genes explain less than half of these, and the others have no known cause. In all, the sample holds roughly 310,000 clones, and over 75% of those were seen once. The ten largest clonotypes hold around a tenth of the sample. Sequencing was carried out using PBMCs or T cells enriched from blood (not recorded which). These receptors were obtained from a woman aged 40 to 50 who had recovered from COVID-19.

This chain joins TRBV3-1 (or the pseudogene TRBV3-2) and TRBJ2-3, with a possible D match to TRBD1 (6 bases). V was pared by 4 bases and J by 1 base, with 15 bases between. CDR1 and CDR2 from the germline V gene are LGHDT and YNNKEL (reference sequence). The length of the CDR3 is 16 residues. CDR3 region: CASSLRGQLGTDTQYF. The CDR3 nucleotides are TGTGCCAGCAGCCTCCGGGGACAACTTGGCACAGATACGCAGTATTTT.

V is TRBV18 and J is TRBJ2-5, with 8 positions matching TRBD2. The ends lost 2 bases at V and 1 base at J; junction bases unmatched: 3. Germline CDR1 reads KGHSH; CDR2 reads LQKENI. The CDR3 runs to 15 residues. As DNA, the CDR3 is TGTGCCAGCTCACCAGGCGGGGGGTCCCAAGAGACCCAGTACTTC. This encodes CASSPGGGSQETQYF.

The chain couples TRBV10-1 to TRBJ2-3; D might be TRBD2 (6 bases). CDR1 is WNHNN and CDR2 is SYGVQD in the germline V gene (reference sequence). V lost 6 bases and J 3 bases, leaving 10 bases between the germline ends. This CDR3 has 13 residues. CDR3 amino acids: CASSLSGTDTQYF. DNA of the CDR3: TGCGCCAGCAGCCTAAGCGGGACAGATACGCAGTATTTT.

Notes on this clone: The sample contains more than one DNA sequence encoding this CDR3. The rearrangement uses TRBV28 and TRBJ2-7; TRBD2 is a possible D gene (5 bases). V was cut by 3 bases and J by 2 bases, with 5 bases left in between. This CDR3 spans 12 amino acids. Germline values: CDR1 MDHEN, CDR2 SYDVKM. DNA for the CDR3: TGTGCCAGCAGTTTGAGGGCCTACGAGCAGTACTTC. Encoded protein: CASSLRAYEQYF.

The CDR3 spells CASSIVGGGQPQHF. In DNA, the CDR3 is TGTGCCAGTAGTATAGTAGGGGGTGGGCAGCCCCAGCATTTT. The gene calls are TRBV19 and TRBJ1-5; tentative D call: TRBD1 (6 bases). Looked up from germline, CDR1 is LNHDA and CDR2 is SQIVND (reference sequence). Trimming removed 1 base from V and 7 bases from J, with 11 bases in between. The CDR3 totals 14 residues.

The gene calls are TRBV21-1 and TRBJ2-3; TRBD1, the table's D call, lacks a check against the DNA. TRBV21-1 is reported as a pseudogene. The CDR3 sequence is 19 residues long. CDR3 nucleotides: TGTGCCAGCAGCAACGTAGACCCCGTCGACAGGGGGTTTACAGATACGCAGTATTTT. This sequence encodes CASSNVDPVDRGFTDTQYF.

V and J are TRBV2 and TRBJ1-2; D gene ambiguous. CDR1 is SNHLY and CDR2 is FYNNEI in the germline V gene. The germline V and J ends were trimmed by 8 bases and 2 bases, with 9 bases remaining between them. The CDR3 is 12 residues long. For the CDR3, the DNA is TGTGCCAGCGGTAGTGTCAACTATGGCTACACCTTC. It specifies CASGSVNYGYTF.

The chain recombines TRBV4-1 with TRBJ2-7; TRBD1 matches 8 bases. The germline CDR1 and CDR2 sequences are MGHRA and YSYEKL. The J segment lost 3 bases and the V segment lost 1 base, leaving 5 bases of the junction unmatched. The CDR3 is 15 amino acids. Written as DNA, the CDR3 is TGCGCCAGCAGCCAAGGGTGGACAGGGAGCTACGAGCAGTACTTC. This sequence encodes CASSQGWTGSYEQYF.

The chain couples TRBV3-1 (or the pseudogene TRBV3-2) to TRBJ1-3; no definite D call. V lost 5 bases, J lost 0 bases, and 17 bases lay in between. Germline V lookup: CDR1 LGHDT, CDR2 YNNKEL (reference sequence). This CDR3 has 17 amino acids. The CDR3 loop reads CASSTLGTLLSGNTIYF. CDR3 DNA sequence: TGTGCCAGCAGCACCCTGGGCACGTTGCTCTCTGGAAACACCATATATTTT.

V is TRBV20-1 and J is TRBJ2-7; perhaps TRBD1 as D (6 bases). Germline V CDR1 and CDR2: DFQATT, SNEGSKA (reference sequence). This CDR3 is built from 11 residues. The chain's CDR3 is CSLDRSYEQYF. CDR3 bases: TGCAGCCTGGACAGATCCTACGAGCAGTACTTC.

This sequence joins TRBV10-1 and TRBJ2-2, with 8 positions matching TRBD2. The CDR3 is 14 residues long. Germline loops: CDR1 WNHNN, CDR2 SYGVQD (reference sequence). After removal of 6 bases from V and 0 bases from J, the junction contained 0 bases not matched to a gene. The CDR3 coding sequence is TGCGCCAGCAGAGCGGGGGCGAACACCGGGGAGCTGTTTTTT. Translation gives CASRAGANTGELFF.

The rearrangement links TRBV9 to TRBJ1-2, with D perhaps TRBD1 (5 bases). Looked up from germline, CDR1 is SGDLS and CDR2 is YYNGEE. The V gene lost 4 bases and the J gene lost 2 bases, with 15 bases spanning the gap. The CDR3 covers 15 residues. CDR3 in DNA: TGTGCCAGCAGCCTTGGGGCAGGCGACAACTATGGCTACACCTTC. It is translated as CASSLGAGDNYGYTF.

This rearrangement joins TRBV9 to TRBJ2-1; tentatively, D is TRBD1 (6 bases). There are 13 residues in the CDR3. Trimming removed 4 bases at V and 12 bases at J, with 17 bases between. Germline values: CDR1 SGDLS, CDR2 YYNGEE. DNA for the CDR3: TGTGCCAGCAGCTATGGTGGGGGCATATCGCAGTTCTTC. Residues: CASSYGGGISQFF. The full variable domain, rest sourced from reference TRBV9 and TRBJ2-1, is DSGVTQTPKHLITATGQRVTLRCSPRSGDLSVYWYQQSLDQGLQFLIQYYNGEERAKGNILERFSAQQFPDLHSELNLSSLELGDSALYFCASSYGGGISQFFGPGTRLTVL.

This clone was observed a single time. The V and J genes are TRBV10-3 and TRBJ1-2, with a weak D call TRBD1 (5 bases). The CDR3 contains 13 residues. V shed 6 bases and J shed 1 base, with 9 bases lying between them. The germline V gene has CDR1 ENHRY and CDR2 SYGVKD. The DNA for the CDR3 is TGTGCCATCAGCCGGGACTTTAACTATGGCTACACCTTC. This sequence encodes CAISRDFNYGYTF.